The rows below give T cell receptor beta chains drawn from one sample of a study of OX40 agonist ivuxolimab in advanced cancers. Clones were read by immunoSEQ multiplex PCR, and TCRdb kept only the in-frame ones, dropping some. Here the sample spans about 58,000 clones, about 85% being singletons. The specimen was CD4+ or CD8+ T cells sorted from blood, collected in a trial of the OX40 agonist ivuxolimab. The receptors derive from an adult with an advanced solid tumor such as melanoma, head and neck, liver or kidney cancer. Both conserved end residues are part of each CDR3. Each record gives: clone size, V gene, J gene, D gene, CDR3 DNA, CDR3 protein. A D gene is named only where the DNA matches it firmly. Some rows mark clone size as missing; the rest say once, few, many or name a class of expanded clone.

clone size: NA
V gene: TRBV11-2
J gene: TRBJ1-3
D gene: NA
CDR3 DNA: TGTGCCAGCAGCTTATCCCTAGGGCAATCTGGAAACACCATATATTTT
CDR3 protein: CASSLSLGQSGNTIYF

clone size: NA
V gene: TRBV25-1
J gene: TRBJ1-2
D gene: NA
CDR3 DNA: TGTGCCAGCAGTGAATATACGTTAAGGGGAGGCTACACCTTC
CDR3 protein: CASSEYTLRGGYTF

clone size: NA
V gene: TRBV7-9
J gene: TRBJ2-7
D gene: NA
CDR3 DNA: TGTGCCAGCAGCTTGTCGACACAGCGAGGCGAGCAGTACTTC
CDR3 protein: CASSLSTQRGEQYF

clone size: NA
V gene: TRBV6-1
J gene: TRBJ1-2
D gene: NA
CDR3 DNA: TGTGCCAGCACGGACTTCTATGGCTACACCTTC
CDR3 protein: CASTDFYGYTF

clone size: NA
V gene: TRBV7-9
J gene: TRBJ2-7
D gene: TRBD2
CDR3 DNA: TGTGCCAGCAGCTCGATCCGGGCGGGGGGCAGTGAGCAGTACTTC
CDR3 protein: CASSSIRAGGSEQYF

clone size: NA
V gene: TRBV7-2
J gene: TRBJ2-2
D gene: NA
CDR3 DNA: TGTGCCAGCAGCCTCCGTGTAGGGGGGACGGGCGGGGAGCTGTTTTTT
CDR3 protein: CASSLRVGGTGGELFF

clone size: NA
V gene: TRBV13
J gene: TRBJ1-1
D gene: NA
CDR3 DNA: TGTGCCAGCAGCTCGATGGGGTATAGACCCGAGAGAACTGAAGCTTTCTTT
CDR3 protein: CASSSMGYRPERTEAFF

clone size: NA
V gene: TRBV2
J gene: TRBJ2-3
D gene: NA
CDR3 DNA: TGTGCCAGCAGGTCGGACAGCACAGATACGCAGTATTTT
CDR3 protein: CASRSDSTDTQYF

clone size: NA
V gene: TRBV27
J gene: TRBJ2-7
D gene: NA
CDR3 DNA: TGTGCCAGCAGTTTATCGGGGAGCTCCTACGAGCAGTACTTC
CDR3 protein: CASSLSGSSYEQYF

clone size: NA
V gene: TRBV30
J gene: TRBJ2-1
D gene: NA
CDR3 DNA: TGTGCCTGGAGTACAGTTAATGAGCAGTTCTTC
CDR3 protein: CAWSTVNEQFF

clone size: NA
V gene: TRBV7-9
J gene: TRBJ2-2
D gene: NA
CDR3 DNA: TGTGCCAGCAGCTCTAGAGATCCCCAAAGGGACACCGGGGAGCTGTTTTTT
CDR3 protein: CASSSRDPQRDTGELFF

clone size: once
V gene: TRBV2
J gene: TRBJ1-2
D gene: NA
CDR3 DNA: TGTGCCAGCAGTGAAGGCCGGATAAACTATGGCTACACCTTC
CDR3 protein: CASSEGRINYGYTF

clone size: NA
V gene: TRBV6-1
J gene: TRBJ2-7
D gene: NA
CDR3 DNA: TGTGCCAGCAGTTATAGCCGCCAGGAGCAGTACTTC
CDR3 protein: CASSYSRQEQYF

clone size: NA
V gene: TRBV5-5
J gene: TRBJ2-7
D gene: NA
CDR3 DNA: TGTGCCAGCAGCCGCAGGGCAGGGTCCTACGAGCAGTACTTC
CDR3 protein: CASSRRAGSYEQYF

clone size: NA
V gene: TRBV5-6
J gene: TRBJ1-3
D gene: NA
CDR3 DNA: TGTGCCAGCAGCTCGCGGGGATGGAGCTCTGGAAACACCATATATTTT
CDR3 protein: CASSSRGWSSGNTIYF

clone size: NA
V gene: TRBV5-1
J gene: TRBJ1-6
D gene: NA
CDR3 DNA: TGCGCCAGCAGCTTGGGCCCCTATAATTCACCCCTCCACTTT
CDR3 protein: CASSLGPYNSPLHF

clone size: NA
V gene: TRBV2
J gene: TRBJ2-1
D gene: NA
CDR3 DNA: TGTGCCAGCAGAGCAGGAAATGAGCAGTTCTTC
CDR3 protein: CASRAGNEQFF

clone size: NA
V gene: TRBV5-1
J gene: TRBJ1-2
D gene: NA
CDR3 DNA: TGCGCCAGCAGCTTGGAGGGTCCCAGAGGTGGCTACACCTTC
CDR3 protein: CASSLEGPRGGYTF

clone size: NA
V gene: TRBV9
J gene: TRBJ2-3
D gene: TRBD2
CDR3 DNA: TGTGCCAGCAGCCCTACGTGGACTAGCGGGGTTAAGAATACGCAGTATTTT
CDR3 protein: CASSPTWTSGVKNTQYF

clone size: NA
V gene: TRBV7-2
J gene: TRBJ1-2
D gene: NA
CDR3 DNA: TGTGCCAGCAGAGAGGACGGCCGGAGTGGCTACACCTTC
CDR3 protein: CASREDGRSGYTF

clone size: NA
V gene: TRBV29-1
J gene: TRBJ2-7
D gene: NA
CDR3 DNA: TGCAGCGTTCTGGGGACCCGGGACACTAACTCCTACGAGCAGTACTTC
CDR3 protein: CSVLGTRDTNSYEQYF

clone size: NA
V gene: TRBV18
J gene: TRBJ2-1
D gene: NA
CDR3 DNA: TGTGCCAGCTCTCTGCTCGGGGGTAGTGAGCAGTTCTTC
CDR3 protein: CASSLLGGSEQFF

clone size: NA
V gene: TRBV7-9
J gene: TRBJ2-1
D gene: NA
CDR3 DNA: TGTGCCAGCAGGCCAAACAGGAGGTCGTTCAATGAGCAGTTCTTC
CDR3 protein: CASRPNRRSFNEQFF

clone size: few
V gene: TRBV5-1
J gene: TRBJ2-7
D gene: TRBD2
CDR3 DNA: TGCGCCAGCAGCCCGGGACTAGCGGGGGTCTACGAGCAGTACTTC
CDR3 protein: CASSPGLAGVYEQYF

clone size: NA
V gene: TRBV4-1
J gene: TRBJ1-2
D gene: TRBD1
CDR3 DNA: TGCGCCAGCAGCCAATACCGGACAGGACCTAACTATGGCTACACCTTC
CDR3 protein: CASSQYRTGPNYGYTF

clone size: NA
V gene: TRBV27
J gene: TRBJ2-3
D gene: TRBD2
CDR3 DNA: TGTGCCAGCAGTCGGACTAGCGGGGGCACAGATACGCAGTATTTT
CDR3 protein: CASSRTSGGTDTQYF

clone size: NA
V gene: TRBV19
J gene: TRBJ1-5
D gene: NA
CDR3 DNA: TGTGCCAGTAGCTCGGCCCCTGGTAGCAATCAGCCCCAGCATTTT
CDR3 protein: CASSSAPGSNQPQHF

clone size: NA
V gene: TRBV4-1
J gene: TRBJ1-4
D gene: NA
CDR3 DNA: TGCGCCAGCAGCCAAGATCGGCAGAAAAAACTGTTTTTT
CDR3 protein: CASSQDRQKKLFF

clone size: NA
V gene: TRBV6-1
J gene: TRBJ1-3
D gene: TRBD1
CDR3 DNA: TGTGCCAGCAGCCAGACAGGGGGTAACACCATATATTTT
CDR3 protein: CASSQTGGNTIYF

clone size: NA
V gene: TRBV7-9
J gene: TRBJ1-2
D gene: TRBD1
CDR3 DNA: TGTGCCAGCAGCCCCCGGCAGGGGGCGGGAAGACTGGGCTACACCTTC
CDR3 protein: CASSPRQGAGRLGYTF

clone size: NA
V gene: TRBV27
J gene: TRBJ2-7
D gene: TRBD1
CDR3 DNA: TGTGCCAGCAGTTTCGCATCCGGACAGGGGGTGTCCTACGAGCAGTACTTC
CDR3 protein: CASSFASGQGVSYEQYF

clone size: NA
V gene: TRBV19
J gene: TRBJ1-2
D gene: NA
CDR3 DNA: TGTGCCAGCCTAAGCCGGGCCGACTATGGCTACACCTTC
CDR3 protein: CASLSRADYGYTF

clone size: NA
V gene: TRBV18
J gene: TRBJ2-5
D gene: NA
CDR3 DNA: TGTGCCAGCTCACGGGGGATGGAAGAGACCCAGTACTTC
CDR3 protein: CASSRGMEETQYF

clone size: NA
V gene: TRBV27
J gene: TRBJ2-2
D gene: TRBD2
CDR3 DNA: TGTGCCAGCAGGCGGACTAGCGGGGGGGCTCGGTCCGGGGAGCTGTTTTTT
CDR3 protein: CASRRTSGGARSGELFF

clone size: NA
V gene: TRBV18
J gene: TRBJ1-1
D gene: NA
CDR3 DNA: TGTGCCAGCTCACCCCTCACAGGCATGAACACTGAAGCTTTCTTT
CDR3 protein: CASSPLTGMNTEAFF

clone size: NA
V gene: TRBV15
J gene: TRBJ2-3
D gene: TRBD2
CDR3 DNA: TGTGCCACCAGCAGAGATCAGGGGACTAGCAACACAGATACGCAGTATTTT
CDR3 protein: CATSRDQGTSNTDTQYF

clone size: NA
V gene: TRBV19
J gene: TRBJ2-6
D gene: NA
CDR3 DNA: TGTGCCAGTAGTATAACGAGGACGACCTCTGGGGCCAACGTCCTGACTTTC
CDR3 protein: CASSITRTTSGANVLTF